A single sample gave rise to the 17 T cell receptor beta chains below, sequenced in a study of T cell repertoires in cytomegalovirus infection. For these TCRs, the target antigens are not known. MiXCR, run by TCRdb on the reads, gives a single entry per CDR3 protein. Of roughly 19,000 distinct CDR3 sequences listed, 35% to 45% were seen once; the top ten hold just under 95%. Here the sequenced sample was CD8+ T cells from cultured PBMCs, taken from culture after CMV antigen stimulation. Receptors were obtained from a human donor in good health (CMV status not recorded). Some clones in this sample may be carry-over from other donors' samples.

This chain links TRBV12-3 or TRBV12-4 with TRBJ2-2; 14 nucleotides line up with TRBD2. The CDR3 has 20 amino acids. The V and J ends lost 4 bases and 0 bases, in that order; junction bases with no gene match: 10. For the CDR3, the DNA is TGTGCCAGCAGTTCCCCCCCCGGGACTAGCGGGGGAGCGAACACCGGGGAGCTGTTTTTT. Protein sequence: CASSSPPGTSGGANTGELFF.

This clonotype was seen only a few times. The V gene is TRBV7-6, the J gene TRBJ1-1; D might be TRBD1 (5 bases). The CDR3 covers 17 residues. Germline V gene sequence: CDR1 SGHVS, CDR2 FNYEAQ. Trimming shortened V by 4 bases and J by 1 base, and 19 bases separated the two germline ends. Here the CDR3 reads CASSSGRTPVTNTEAFF. DNA for the CDR3: TGTGCCAGCAGCTCCGGGCGGACACCGGTGACGAACACTGAAGCTTTCTTT.

The chain carries TRBV9 and TRBJ1-6; 9 bases line up with TRBD1. The CDR3 is 16 residues long. Germline CDR1 reads SGDLS; CDR2 reads YYNGEE. The V segment lost 3 bases and the J segment 7 bases; nucleotides outside the gene matches: 8. The CDR3 bases are TGTGCCAGCAGCGCACCGGGACAGGGTAAAAATTCACCCCTCCACTTT. Protein product: CASSAPGQGKNSPLHF. Full variable domain (missing parts from reference TRBV9 and TRBJ1-6): DSGVTQTPKHLITATGQRVTLRCSPRSGDLSVYWYQQSLDQGLQFLIQYYNGEERAKGNILERFSAQQFPDLHSELNLSSLELGDSALYFCASSAPGQGKNSPLHFGNGTRLTVT.

This clonotype appeared once. The chain employs TRBV11-1 and TRBJ2-5; no reliable D call. Trimming left V 0 bases short and J 13 bases short, with 15 bases between. The CDR3 loop spans 13 amino acids. CDR1 and CDR2 (germline): SGHAT, FQDESV (reference sequence). The CDR3 sequence: CASSLAGGLTGYF. The CDR3 DNA is TGTGCCAGCAGCTTAGCGGGCGGCCTAACGGGGTACTTC.

The chain is built from TRBV28 and TRBJ1-5; 12 positions match TRBD1. CDR1 and CDR2 from the germline V gene are MDHEN and SYDVKM. With 7 bases clipped from V and 0 bases from J, the junction kept 13 bases outside the gene matches. The CDR3 loop spans 19 amino acids. The CDR3 DNA follows: TGTGCCAGCAACCCTTATGGGACAGGGGGCTTATATAGCAATCAGCCCCAGCATTTT. This translates into CASNPYGTGGLYSNQPQHF. Filled out from reference TRBV28 and TRBJ1-5, the complete variable domain reads DVKVTQSSRYLVKRTGEKVFLECVQDMDHENMFWYRQDPGLGLRLIYFSYDVKMKEKGDIPEGYSVSREKKERFSLILESASTNQTSMYLCASNPYGTGGLYSNQPQHFGDGTRLSIL.

This rearrangement joins TRBV7-2 to TRBJ1-2; D is uncertain. Trimming removed 5 bases from V and 8 bases from J, with 18 bases in between. The germline CDR1 and CDR2 sequences are SGHTA and FQGNSA. CDR3 length: 14 amino acids. The DNA for the CDR3 is TGTGCCAGCAGCCCGCCCCTTACAGCGATGGGCTACACCTTC. As protein: CASSPPLTAMGYTF.

This chain links TRBV7-2 with TRBJ2-7, with D unresolved. V was shortened by 3 bases and J by 3 bases, with 12 bases between the two germline ends. Germline values: CDR1 SGHTA, CDR2 FQGNSA. The CDR3 totals 14 residues. The DNA of the CDR3 is TGTGCCAGCAGCTTGGGCTCTAGTGTCTACGAGCAGTACTTC. It encodes CASSLGSSVYEQYF.

V usage is TRBV7-9 and J usage is TRBJ1-1; D not resolved. Trimming removed 4 bases at V and 1 base at J, with 7 bases between. The CDR3 has 13 amino acids. Germline-derived CDR1 and CDR2 are SEHNR and FQNEAQ (reference sequence). The CDR3 DNA reads TGTGCCAGCAGCTCCGGATCGAACACTGAAGCTTTCTTT. Protein: CASSSGSNTEAFF.

This clonotype turned up a few times. The rearrangement links TRBV7-2 to TRBJ2-7, with a tentative D call TRBD2 (6 bases). The CDR3 is 15 residues long. The V end lost 6 bases, the J end lost 0 bases, and 15 bases lay between the germline ends. Germline V gives CDR1 SGHTA, CDR2 FQGNSA. This chain's CDR3 is CASSWRDWSSYEQYF. CDR3 coding DNA: TGTGCCAGCAGTTGGCGGGACTGGAGCTCCTACGAGCAGTACTTC.

The chain recombines TRBV7-6 with TRBJ2-7, with 13 nucleotides matching TRBD2. J was trimmed by 5 bases and V by 1 base; bases with no gene match: 5. The CDR3 has 16 residues. The germline gives CDR1 SGHVS, CDR2 FNYEAQ. The CDR3 sequence is CASSLGAGLAGDEQYF. In DNA, the CDR3 is TGTGCCAGCAGCTTAGGAGCCGGACTAGCGGGAGACGAGCAGTACTTC.

This clonotype occurred a few times. The chain combines TRBV7-2 with TRBJ2-7; D tentatively fits TRBD1 or TRBD2 (5 bases each). V was trimmed by 2 bases and J by 5 bases, leaving 13 bases between them. Germline CDR1 reads SGHTA; CDR2 reads FQGNSA. This CDR3 spans 14 amino acids. CDR3 in DNA: TGTGCCAGCAGCTTATTTGGGGGTCCCGACGAGCAGTACTTC. Amino acid sequence: CASSLFGGPDEQYF.

This sequence joins TRBV7-3 and TRBJ2-2, with no clear D. The length of the CDR3 is 13 residues. Per germline, CDR1 SGHTA and CDR2 FQGTGA. Trimming stripped 6 bases from V and 7 bases from J, with 12 bases between. CDR3: CASRSSLGGELFF. The CDR3 nucleotides read TGTGCCAGCAGGAGCTCCCTAGGCGGGGAGCTGTTTTTT.

At least ten counts were recorded for this clonotype. The chain employs TRBV7-9 and TRBJ1-1; D not resolved. The germline gives CDR1 SEHNR, CDR2 FQNEAQ (reference sequence). The CDR3 contains 13 residues. V shed 5 bases and J shed 1 base, with 8 bases lying between them. The CDR3 DNA sequence: TGTGCCAGCAGCCTCCTGGGGAACACTGAAGCTTTCTTT. Translation gives CASSLLGNTEAFF.

Remarks on this clonotype: A read error is possible here, since a much larger clone lies one base away. The CDR3 carries no conserved terminal phenylalanine or tryptophan, so it likely arises from a read error. The rearrangement uses TRBV11-2 and TRBJ1-6; D is perhaps TRBD1 (6 bases). Germline V gene lookup returns CDR1 SGHAT and CDR2 FQNNGV. The V gene lost 5 bases and the J gene lost 2 bases, with 16 bases spanning the gap. CDR3 length: 17 residues. This CDR3 is CASSPPQGLTYNSPLHY. CDR3 coding DNA: TGTGCCAGCAGCCCTCCGCAGGGGCTAACCTATAATTCACCCCTCCACTAT.

The chain has TRBV7-8 and TRBJ1-1, with TRBD1 as a possible D gene (5 bases). The CDR3 has 13 residues. CDR1 SGHVS and CDR2 FQNEAQ come from the germline V gene. Trimming left V 6 bases short and J 3 bases short, with 11 bases between. The CDR3, as DNA: TGTGCCAGCAGACTAGGGGAATACACTGAAGCTTTCTTT. Protein: CASRLGEYTEAFF.

This chain uses TRBV9 with TRBJ1-2; D possibly corresponds to TRBD1 (5 bases). The V gene's germline CDR1 is SGDLS and CDR2 YYNGEE. The CDR3 is made up of 14 amino acids. V was shortened by 0 bases and J by 8 bases, with 14 bases between the two germline ends. The CDR3 DNA reads as TGTGCCAGCAGCGTAGAGGAAGGGGTTTTGGGCTACACCTTC. Protein sequence: CASSVEEGVLGYTF.

This clonotype was seen a few times. This chain links TRBV19 with TRBJ2-1; 10 positions match TRBD2. The CDR3 covers 15 residues. Germline CDR1 and CDR2: LNHDA and SQIVND (reference sequence). V shed 3 bases and J 7 bases; nucleotides not matched to a gene: 6. CDR3 sequence: CASSMIAGGGNEQFF. CDR3 bases: TGTGCCAGTAGTATGATAGCGGGGGGAGGGAATGAGCAGTTCTTC.